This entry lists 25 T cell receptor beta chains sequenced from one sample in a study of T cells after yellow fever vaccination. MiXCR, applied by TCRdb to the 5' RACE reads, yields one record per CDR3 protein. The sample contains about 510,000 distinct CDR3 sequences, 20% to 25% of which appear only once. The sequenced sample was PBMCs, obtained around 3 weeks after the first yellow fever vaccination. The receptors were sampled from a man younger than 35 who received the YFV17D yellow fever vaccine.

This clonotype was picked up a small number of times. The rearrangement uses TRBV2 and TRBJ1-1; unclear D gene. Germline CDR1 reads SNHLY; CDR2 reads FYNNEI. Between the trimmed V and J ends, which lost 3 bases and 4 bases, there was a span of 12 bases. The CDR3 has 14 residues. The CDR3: CASSDSPASTEAFF. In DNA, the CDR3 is TGTGCCAGCAGTGATTCGCCGGCGTCCACTGAAGCTTTCTTT.

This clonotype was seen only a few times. The CDR3 reads CASSPRPQAANTGELFF. CDR3 nucleotides: TGTGCCAGCAGCCCGCGGCCTCAGGCGGCGAACACCGGGGAGCTGTTTTTT. This rearrangement joins TRBV7-3 to TRBJ2-2, with unresolved D. Germline CDR1 SGHTA, CDR2 FQGTGA. V lost 5 bases and J lost 0, with 16 bases in between. The CDR3 runs to 17 residues.

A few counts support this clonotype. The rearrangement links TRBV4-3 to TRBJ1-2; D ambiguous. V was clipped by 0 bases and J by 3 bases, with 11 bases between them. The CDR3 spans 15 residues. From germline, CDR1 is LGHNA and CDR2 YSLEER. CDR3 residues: CASSQDILPDYGYTF. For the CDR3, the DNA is TGCGCCAGCAGCCAAGATATTCTTCCAGACTATGGCTACACCTTC.

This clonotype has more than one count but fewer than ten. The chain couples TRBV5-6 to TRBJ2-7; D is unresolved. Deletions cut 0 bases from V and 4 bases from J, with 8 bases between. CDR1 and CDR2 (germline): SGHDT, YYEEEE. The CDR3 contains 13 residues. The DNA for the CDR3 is TGTGCCAGCAGCTTGGTGACGGATTACGAGCAGTACGTC. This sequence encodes CASSLVTDYEQYV.

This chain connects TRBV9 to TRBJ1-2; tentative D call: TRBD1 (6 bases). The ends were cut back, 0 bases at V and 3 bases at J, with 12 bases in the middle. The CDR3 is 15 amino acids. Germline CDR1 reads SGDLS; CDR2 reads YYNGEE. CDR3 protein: CASSVGPDSYYGYTF. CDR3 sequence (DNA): TGTGCCAGCAGCGTAGGTCCGGACAGCTACTATGGCTACACCTTC. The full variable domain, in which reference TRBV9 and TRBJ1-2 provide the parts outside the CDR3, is DSGVTQTPKHLITATGQRVTLRCSPRSGDLSVYWYQQSLDQGLQFLIQYYNGEERAKGNILERFSAQQFPDLHSELNLSSLELGDSALYFCASSVGPDSYYGYTFGSGTRLTVV.

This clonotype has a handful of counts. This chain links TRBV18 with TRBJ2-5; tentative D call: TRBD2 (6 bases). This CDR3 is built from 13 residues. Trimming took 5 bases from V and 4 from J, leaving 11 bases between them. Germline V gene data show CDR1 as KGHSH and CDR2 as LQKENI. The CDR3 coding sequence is TGTGCCAGCTCATCTCAGGAGGGAGAGACCCAGTACTTC. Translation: CASSSQEGETQYF.

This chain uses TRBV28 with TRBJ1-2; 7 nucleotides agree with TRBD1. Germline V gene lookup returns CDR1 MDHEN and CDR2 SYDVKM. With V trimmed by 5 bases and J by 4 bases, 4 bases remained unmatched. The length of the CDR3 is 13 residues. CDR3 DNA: TGTGCCAGCAGTCCAGGGGGGTTCTATGGCTACACCTTC. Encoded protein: CASSPGGFYGYTF.

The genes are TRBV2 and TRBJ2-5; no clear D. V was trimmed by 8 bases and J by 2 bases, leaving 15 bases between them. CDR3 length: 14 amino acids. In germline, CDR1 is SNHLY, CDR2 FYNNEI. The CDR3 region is CASLITYGQETQYF. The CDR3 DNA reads TGTGCCAGCCTAATCACGTACGGGCAAGAGACCCAGTACTTC.

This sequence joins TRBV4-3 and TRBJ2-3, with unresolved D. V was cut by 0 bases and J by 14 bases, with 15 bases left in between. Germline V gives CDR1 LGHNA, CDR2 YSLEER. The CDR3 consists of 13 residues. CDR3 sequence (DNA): TGCGCCAGCAGCCAAGATAGGGTCGGCGGAGCGTATTTT. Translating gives CASSQDRVGGAYF.

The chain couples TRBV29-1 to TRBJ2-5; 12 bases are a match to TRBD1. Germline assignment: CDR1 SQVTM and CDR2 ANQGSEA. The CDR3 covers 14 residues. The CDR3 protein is CSIYRDRGLETQYF. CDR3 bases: TGCAGTATTTACCGGGACAGGGGGCTGGAGACCCAGTACTTC.

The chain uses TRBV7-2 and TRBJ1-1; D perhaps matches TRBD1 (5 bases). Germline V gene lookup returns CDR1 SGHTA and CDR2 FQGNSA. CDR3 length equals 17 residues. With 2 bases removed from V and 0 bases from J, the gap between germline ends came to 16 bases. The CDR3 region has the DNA TGTGCCAGCAGCTTATGGGGGGGGTCCCTCATGAACACTGAAGCTTTCTTT. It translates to CASSLWGGSLMNTEAFF.

CDR3 sequence (DNA): TGTGCCAGCAGCCCGGACAATGGGCTGGAGACCCAGTACTTC. This encodes CASSPDNGLETQYF. The chain uses TRBV7-3 and TRBJ2-5; D might be TRBD1 (5 bases). Germline V CDR1 and CDR2: SGHTA, FQGTGA. This CDR3 is built from 14 residues. V lost 5 bases to trimming and J lost 5 bases, with 15 bases between them. Full variable domain (remainder filled in from reference TRBV7-3 and TRBJ2-5): GAGVSQTPSNKVTEKGKYVELRCDPISGHTALYWYRQSLGQGPEFLIYFQGTGAADDSGLPNDRFFAVRPEGSVSTLKIQRTERGDSAVYLCASSPDNGLETQYFGPGTRLLVL.

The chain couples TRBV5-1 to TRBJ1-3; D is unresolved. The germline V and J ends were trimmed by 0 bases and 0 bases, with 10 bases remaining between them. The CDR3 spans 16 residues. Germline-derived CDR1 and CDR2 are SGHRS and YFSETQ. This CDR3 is CASSLGTQNSGNTIYF. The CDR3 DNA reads TGCGCCAGCAGCTTGGGCACTCAAAACTCTGGAAACACCATATATTTT.

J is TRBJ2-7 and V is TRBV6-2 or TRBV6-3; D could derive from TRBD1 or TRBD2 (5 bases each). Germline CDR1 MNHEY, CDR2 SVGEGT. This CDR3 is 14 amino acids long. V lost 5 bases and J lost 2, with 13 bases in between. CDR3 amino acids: CASSRGDAAYEQYV. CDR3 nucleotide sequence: TGTGCCAGCAGTCGAGGGGACGCTGCCTACGAGCAGTACGTC.

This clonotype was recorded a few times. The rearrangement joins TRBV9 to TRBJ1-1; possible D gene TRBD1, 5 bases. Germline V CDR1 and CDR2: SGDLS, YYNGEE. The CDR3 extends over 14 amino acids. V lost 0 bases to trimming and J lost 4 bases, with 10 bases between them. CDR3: CASSVVEGITEAFF. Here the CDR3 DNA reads TGTGCCAGCAGCGTAGTGGAGGGGATCACTGAAGCTTTCTTT.

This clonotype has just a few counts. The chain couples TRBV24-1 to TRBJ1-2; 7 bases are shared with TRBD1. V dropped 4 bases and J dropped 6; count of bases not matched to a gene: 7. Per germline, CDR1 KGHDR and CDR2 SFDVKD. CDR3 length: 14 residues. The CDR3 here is CATSDAGQPNGYTF. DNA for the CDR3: TGTGCCACCAGTGACGCGGGACAGCCGAATGGCTACACCTTC.

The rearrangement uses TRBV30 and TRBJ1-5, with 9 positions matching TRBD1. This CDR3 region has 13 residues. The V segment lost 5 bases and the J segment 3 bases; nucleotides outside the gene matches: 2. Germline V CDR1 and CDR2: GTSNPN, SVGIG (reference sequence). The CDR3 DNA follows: TGTGCCTGGGGGACAGGGATCAATCAGCCCCAGCATTTT. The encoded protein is CAWGTGINQPQHF. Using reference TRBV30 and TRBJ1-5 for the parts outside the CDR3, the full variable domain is SQTIHQWPATLVQPVGSPLSLECTVEGTSNPNLYWYRQAAGRGLQLLFYSVGIGQISSEVPQNLSASRPQDRQFILSSKKLLLSDSGFYLCAWGTGINQPQHFGDGTRLSIL.

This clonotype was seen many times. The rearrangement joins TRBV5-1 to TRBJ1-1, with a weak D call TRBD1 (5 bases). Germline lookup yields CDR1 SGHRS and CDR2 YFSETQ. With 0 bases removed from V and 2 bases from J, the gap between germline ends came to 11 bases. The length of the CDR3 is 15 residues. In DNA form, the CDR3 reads TGCGCCAGCAGCTTGGTTGGAGGGGCCAACACTGAAGCTTTCTTT. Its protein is CASSLVGGANTEAFF.

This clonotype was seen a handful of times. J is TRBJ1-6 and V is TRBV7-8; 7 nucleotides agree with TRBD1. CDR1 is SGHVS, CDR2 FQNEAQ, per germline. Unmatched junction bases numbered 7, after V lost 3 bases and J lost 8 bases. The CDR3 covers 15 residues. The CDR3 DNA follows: TGTGCCAGCAGCTTCGATACAGGGGAGTATTCACCCCTCCACTTT. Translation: CASSFDTGEYSPLHF.

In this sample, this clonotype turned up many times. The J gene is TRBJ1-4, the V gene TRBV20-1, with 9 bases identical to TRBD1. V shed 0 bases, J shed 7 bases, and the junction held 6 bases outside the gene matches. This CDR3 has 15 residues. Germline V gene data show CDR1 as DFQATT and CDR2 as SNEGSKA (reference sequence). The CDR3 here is CSARDKQGAGEKLFF. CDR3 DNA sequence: TGCAGTGCTAGAGATAAACAGGGGGCAGGTGAAAAACTGTTTTTT.

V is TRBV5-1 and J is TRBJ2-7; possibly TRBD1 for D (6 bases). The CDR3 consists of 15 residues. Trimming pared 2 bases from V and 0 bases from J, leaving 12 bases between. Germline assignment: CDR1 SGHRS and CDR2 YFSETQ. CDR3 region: CASSFGGTFSYEQYF. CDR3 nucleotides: TGCGCCAGCAGCTTTGGGGGCACCTTCTCCTACGAGCAGTACTTC. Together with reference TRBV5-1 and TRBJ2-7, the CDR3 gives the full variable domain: KAGVTQTPRYLIKTRGQQVTLSCSPISGHRSVSWYQQTPGQGLQFLFEYFSETQRNKGNFPGRFSGRQFSNSRSEMNVSTLELGDSALYLCASSFGGTFSYEQYFGPGTRLTVT.

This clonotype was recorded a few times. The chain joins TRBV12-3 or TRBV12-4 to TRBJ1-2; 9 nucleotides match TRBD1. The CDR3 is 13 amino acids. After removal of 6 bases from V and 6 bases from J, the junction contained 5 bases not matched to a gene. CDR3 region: CASRGTGTDGYTF. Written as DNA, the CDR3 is TGTGCCAGCAGAGGGACAGGGACGGATGGCTACACCTTC.

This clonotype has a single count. In DNA, the CDR3 is TGTGCCAGCAGTTCCCGGGGTAGCGGGGGGTCCACAGATACGCAGTATTTT. Amino acids: CASSSRGSGGSTDTQYF. The chain recombines TRBV7-9 with TRBJ2-3, with TRBD2 matching 10 bases. Germline CDR1 is SEHNR and CDR2 is FQNEAQ (reference sequence). This CDR3 contains 17 residues. Germline trimming cut 6 bases from V and 2 bases from J; bases unmatched to any gene: 11.

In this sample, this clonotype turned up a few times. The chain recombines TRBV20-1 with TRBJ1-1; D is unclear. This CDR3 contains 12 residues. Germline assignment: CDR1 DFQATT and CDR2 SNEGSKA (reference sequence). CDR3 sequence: CRALGVNTEAFF. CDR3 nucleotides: TGCAGGGCTCTTGGGGTTAACACTGAAGCTTTCTTT.

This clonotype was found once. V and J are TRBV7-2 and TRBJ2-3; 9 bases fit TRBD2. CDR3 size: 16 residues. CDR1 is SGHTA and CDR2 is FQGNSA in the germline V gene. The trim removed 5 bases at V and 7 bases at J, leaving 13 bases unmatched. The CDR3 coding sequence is TGTGCCAGCAGCCCCGGCTCGCGGGGGGGCCCAAATACGCAGTATTTT. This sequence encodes CASSPGSRGGPNTQYF. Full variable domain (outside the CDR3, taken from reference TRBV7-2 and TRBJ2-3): GAGVSQSPSNKVTEKGKDVELRCDPISGHTALYWYRQSLGQGLEFLIYFQGNSAPDKSGLPSDRFSAERTGGSVSTLTIQRTQQEDSAVYLCASSPGSRGGPNTQYFGPGTRLTVL.